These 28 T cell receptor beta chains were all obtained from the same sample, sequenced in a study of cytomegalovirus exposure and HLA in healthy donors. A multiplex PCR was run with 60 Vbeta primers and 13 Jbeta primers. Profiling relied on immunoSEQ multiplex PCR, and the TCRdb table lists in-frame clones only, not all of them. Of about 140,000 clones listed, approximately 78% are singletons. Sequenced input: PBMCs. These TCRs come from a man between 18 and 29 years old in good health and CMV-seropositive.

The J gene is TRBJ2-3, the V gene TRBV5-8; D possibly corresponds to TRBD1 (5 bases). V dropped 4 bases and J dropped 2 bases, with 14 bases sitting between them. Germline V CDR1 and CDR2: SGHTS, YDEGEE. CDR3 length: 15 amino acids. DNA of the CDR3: TGTGCCAGCAGCCCTCGACAGAGACCCACAGATACGCAGTATTTT. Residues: CASSPRQRPTDTQYF.

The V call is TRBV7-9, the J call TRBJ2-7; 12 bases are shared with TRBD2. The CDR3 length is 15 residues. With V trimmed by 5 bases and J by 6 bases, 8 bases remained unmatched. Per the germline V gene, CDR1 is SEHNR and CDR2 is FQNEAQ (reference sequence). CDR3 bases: TGTGCCAGCAGCCGTCTAGCGGGAGGGGTCTCCGAGCAGTACTTC. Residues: CASSRLAGGVSEQYF.

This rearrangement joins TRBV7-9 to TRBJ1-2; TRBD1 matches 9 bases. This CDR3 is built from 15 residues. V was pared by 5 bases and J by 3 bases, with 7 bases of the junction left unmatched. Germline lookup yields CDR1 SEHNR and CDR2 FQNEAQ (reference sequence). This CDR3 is CASSPGTGMHYGYTF. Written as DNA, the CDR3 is TGTGCCAGCAGCCCCGGGACAGGGATGCACTATGGCTACACCTTC.

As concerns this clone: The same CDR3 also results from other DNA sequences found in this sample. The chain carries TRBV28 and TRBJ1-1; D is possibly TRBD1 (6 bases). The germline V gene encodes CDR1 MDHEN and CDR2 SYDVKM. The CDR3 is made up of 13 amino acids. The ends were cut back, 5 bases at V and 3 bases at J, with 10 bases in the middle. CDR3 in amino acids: CASSLSGDTEAFF. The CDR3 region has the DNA TGTGCCAGCAGTCTTTCAGGGGACACTGAAGCTTTCTTT.

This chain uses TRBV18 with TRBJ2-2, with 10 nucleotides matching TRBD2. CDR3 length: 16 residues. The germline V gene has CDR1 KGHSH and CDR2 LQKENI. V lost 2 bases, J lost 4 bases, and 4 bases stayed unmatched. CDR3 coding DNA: TGTGCCAGCTCACCAGTAGCGGGAGGTATCACCGGGGAGCTGTTTTTT. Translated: CASSPVAGGITGELFF.

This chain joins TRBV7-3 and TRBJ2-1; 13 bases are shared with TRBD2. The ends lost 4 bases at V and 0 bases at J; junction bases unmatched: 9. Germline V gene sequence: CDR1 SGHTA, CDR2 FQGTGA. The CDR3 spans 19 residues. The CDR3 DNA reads TGTGCCAGCAGCTCACTAGCGGGAGGGGCCCCAAGCTCCTACAATGAGCAGTTCTTC. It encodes CASSSLAGGAPSSYNEQFF.

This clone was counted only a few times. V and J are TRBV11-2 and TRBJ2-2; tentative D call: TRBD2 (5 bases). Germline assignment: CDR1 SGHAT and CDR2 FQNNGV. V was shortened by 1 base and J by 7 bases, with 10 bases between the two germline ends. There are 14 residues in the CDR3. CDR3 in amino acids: CASSLGVAGGELFF. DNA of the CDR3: TGTGCCAGCAGCTTAGGGGTGGCGGGCGGGGAGCTGTTTTTT.

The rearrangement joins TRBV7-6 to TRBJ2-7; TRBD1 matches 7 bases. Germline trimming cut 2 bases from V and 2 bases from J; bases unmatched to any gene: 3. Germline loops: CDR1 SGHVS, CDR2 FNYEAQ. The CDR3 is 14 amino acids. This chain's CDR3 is CASSLLGTAYEQYF. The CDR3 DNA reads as TGTGCCAGCAGCTTATTAGGGACAGCCTACGAGCAGTACTTC.

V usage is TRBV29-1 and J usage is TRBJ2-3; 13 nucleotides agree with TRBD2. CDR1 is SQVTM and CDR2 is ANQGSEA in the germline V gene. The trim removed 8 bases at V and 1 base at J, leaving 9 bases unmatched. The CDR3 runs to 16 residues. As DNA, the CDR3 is TGCAGCACATCGGGACTAGCGGGACCCGGCACAGATACGCAGTATTTT. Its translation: CSTSGLAGPGTDTQYF.

The CDR3 loop is CASSLDWAGASTDTQYF. The DNA of the CDR3 is TGTGCCAGCAGCTTAGATTGGGCAGGGGCTAGCACAGATACGCAGTATTTT. The genes are TRBV11-2 and TRBJ2-3, with D perhaps matching TRBD1 (6 bases). Trimming removed 0 bases at V and 0 bases at J, with 13 bases between. From germline, CDR1 is SGHAT and CDR2 FQNNGV. The CDR3 has 17 amino acids.

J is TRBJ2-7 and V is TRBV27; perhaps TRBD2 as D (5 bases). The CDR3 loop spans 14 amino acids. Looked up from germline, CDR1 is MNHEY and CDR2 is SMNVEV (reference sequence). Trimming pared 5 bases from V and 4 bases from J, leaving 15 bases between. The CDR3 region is CASSRERSRYEQYF. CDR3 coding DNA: TGTGCCAGCAGTAGGGAGAGGAGTAGGTACGAGCAGTACTTC.

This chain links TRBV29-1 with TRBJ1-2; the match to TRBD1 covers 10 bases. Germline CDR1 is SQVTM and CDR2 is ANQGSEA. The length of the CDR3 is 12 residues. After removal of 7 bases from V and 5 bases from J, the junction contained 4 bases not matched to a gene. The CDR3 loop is CSAGGQGYGYTF. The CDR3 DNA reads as TGCAGCGCCGGGGGACAGGGGTATGGCTACACCTTC.

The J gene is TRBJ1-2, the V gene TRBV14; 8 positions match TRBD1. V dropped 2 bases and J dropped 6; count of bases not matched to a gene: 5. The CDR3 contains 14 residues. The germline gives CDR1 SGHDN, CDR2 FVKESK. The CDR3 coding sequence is TGTGCCAGCAGCCAAAAACGGGACAGGAATGGCTACACCTTC. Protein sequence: CASSQKRDRNGYTF.

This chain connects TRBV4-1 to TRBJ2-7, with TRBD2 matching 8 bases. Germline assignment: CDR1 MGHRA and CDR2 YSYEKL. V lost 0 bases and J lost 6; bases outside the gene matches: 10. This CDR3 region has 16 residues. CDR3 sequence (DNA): TGCGCCAGCAGCCAAGATAGGACGGGAGGGCTTGTCGAGCAGTACTTC. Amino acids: CASSQDRTGGLVEQYF.

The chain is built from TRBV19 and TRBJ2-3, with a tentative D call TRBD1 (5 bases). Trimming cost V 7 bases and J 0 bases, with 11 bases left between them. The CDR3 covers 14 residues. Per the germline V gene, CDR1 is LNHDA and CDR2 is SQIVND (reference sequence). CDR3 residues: CASMGLVSTDTQYF. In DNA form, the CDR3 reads TGTGCCAGTATGGGGCTAGTAAGCACAGATACGCAGTATTTT.

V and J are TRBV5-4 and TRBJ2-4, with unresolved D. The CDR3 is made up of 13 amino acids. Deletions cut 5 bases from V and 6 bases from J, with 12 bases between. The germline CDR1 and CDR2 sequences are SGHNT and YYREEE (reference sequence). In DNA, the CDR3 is TGTGCCAGCAGTTCAACCCGAGGAAACATTCAGTACTTC. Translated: CASSSTRGNIQYF.

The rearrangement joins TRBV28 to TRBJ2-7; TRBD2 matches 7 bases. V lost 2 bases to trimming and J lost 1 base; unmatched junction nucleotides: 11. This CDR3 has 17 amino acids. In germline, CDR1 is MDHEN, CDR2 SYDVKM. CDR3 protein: CASSLGQMWGGSYEQYF. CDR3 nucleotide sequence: TGTGCCAGCAGTTTAGGACAAATGTGGGGAGGGTCCTACGAGCAGTACTTC. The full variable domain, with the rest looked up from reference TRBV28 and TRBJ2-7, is DVKVTQSSRYLVKRTGEKVFLECVQDMDHENMFWYRQDPGLGLRLIYFSYDVKMKEKGDIPEGYSVSREKKERFSLILESASTNQTSMYLCASSLGQMWGGSYEQYFGPGTRLTVT.

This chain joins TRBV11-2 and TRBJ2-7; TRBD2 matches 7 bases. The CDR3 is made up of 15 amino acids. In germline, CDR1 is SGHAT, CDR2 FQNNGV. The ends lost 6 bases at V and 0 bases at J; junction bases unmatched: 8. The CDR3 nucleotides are TGTGCCAGCAGACCTACTAGCGTGAGCTCCTACGAGCAGTACTTC. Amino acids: CASRPTSVSSYEQYF.

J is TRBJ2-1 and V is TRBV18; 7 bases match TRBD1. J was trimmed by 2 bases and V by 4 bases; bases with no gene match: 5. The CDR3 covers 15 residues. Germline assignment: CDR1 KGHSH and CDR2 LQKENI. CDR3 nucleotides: TGTGCCAGCTCACGCACCGGGACAGCCTACAATGAGCAGTTCTTC. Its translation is CASSRTGTAYNEQFF.

The CDR3: CASKRDSGRRNTEAFF. For the CDR3, the DNA is TGTGCCAGCAAGCGGGACTCCGGACGGAGGAACACTGAAGCTTTCTTT. This chain uses TRBV25-1 with TRBJ1-1, with D possibly being TRBD1 (5 bases). Germline values: CDR1 MGHDK, CDR2 SYGVNS. This CDR3 has 16 residues. V lost 7 bases and J 1 base, leaving 19 bases between the germline ends.

The CDR3 sequence: CASSYGWSRGGYTF. The CDR3 DNA reads as TGTGCCAGCAGTTATGGTTGGTCACGGGGTGGCTACACCTTC. The chain joins TRBV6-5 to TRBJ1-2, with unresolved D. This CDR3 is built from 14 residues. V was cut by 3 bases and J by 7 bases, with 15 bases left in between. Germline loops: CDR1 MNHEY, CDR2 SVGAGI.

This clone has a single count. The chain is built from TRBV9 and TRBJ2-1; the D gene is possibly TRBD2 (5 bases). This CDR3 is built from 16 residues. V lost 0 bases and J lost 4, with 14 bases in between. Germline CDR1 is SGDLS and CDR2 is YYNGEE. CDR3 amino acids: CASSVDLSSRYNEQFF. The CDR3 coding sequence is TGTGCCAGCAGCGTAGATTTGTCTAGCAGGTACAATGAGCAGTTCTTC.

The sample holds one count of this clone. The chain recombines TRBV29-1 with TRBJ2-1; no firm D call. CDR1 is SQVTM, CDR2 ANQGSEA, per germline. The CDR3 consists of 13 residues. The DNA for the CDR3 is TGCACCTCACAGTCCAATCCCTACAATGAGCAGTTCTTC. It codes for CTSQSNPYNEQFF.

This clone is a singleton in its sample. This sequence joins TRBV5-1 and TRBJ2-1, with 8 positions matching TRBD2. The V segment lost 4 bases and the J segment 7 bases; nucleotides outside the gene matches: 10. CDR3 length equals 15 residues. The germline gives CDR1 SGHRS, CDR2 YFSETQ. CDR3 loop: CASSPLGAGGNEQFF. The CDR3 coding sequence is TGCGCCAGCAGCCCTTTAGGCGCGGGAGGTAATGAGCAGTTCTTC.

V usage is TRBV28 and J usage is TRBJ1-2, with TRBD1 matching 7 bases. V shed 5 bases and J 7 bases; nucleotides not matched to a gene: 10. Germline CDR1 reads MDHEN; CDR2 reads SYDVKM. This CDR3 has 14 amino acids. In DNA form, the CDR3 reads TGTGCCAGCAGTACAATTGACAGGGTCGGTGGCTACACCTTC. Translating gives CASSTIDRVGGYTF.

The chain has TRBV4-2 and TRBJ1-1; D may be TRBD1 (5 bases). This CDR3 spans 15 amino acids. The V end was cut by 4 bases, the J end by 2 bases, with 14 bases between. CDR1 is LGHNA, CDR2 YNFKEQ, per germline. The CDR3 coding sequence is TGTGCCAGCAGCCCATTCCCGGGGGGTAACACTGAAGCTTTCTTT. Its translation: CASSPFPGGNTEAFF.

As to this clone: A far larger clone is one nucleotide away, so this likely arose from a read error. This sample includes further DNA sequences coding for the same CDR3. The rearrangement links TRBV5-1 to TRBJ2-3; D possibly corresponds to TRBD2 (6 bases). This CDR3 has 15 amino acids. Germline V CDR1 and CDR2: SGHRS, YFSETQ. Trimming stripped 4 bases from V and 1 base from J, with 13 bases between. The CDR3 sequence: CASSLMPGGTDTQYF. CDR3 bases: TGCGCCAGCAGCCTGATGCCGGGGGGCACAGATACGCAGTATTTT.

The chain's CDR3 is CASRDRQGENYGYTF. As DNA, the CDR3 is TGCGCCAGCAGGGATCGACAGGGGGAGAACTATGGCTACACCTTC. This chain joins TRBV10-1 and TRBJ1-2, with 9 bases aligning to TRBD1. J was trimmed by 2 bases and V by 6 bases; bases with no gene match: 7. Germline values: CDR1 WNHNN, CDR2 SYGVQD (reference sequence). This CDR3 has 15 residues.